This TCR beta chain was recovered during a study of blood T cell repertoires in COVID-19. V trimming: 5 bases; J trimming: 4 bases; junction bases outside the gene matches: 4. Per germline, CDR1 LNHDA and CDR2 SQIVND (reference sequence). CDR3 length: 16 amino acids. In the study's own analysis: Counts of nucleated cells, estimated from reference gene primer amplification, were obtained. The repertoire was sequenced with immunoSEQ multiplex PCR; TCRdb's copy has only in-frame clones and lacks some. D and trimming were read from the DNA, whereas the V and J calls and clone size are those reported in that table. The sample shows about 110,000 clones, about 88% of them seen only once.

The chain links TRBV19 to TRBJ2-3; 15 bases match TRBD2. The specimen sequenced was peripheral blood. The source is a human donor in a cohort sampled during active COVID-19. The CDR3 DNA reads TGTGCCAGTAGTTTCGGACTAGCGGGGGGGGCAGATACGCAGTATTTT. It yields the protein CASSFGLAGGADTQYF.